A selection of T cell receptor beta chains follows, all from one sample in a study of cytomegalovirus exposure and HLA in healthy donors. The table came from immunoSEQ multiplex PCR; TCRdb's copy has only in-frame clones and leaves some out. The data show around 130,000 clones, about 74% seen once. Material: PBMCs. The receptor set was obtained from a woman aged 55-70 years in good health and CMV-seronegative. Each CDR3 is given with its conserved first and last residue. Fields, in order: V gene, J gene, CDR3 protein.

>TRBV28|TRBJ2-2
CASRETSSANTGELFF
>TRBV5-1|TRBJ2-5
CASSFFIRGVGLHLQETQYF
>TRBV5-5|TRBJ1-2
CASRGQGVANYGYTF
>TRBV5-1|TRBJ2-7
CASSSGLSYEQYF
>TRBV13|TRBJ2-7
CASSSKGQGTVYEQYF
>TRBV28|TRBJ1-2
CASNLVRSGGYTF
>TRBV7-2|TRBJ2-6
CASSHPPGGANVLTF
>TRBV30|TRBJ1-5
CAWSGQGWAGQPQHF
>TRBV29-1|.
CSAGQLGGYEQYF
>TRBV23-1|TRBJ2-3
CASSQSPAGGKRADTQYF
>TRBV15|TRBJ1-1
CATSRPGQGLTEAFF
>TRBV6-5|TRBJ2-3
CASSNLAATDTQYF
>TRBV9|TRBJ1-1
CASRDLGGLNTEAFF
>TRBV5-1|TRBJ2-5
CASSQGGIQETQYF
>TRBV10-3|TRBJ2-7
CAIREGQAPYEQYF
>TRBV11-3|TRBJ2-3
CASSLSIAADTQYF
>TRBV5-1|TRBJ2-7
CASSLGDRAEEQYF
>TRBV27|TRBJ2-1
CASRPERGRNEQFF
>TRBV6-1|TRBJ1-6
CASSTGRVSNSPLHF
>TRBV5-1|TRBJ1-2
CASNPGQGGNYGYTF
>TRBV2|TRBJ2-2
CASRRESANTGELFF
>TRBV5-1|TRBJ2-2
CASRRDRMNTGELFF
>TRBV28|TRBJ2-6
CASSLGFRGSGANVLTF
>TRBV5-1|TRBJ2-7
CASSRTLAGTYEQYF
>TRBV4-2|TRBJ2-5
CASSQGWEGGQETQYF
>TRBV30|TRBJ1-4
CAWSAGTGVEKLFF
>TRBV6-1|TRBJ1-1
CASSSMTGTEAFF
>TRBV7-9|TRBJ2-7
CASSLDSKGTSGREQYF
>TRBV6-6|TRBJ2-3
CASNARVGTDTQYF
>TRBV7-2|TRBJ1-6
CASSSTGNSPLHF
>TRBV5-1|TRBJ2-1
CASSLGTRTSNEQFF
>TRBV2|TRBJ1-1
CARPFRDTSLNTEAFF
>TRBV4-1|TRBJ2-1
CASSQDRGTSGRKYNEQFF
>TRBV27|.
CASSPVEAGSSYEQYF
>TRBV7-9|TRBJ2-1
CASSSIKDREAPYNEQFF
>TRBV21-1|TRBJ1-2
CASLTIPWGYTF
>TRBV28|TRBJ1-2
CASSSLPGMRGYTF
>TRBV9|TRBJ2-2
CASSERLAGHTGELFF
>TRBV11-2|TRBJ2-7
CASSSLRQKSYEQYF
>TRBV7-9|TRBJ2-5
CSSSSPEGTQYF
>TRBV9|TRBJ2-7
CASSDTGSSYEQYF
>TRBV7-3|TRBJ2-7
CASSLAGSGEQYF
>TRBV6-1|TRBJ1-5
CASSVLPGPNQPQHF
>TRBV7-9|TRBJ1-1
CASSLIREEAFF
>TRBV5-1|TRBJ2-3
CASSRDRGTDTQYF
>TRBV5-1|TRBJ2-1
CASSLLTGGEQFF
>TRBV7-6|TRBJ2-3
CASSRSGGEVADTQYF